Below are 4 T cell receptor beta chains sequenced from a single sample in a study of blood T cell repertoires in COVID-19 (dated by TCRdb to 2020 to 2022). The method was the immunoSEQ multiplex PCR assay. The immuneACCESS repertoire file appears here via TCRdb, limited to in-frame rearrangements. These files lack a portion of the clones; in checked studies, under half of the deficit traces to unresolved V genes, and the cause of the others is not known. The sample records some 220,000 clones, about 80% of which are singletons. The leading ten clones occupy under 1.5% of the sample. The sample comprised PBMCs or T cells enriched from blood (not recorded which). These TCRs come from a middle-aged woman with acute COVID-19.

This clone came up many times. The chain combines TRBV7-9 with TRBJ2-3; no clear D gene. With 0 bases removed from V and 6 bases from J, the gap between germline ends came to 7 bases. CDR1 SEHNR and CDR2 FQNEAQ come from the germline V gene (reference sequence). This CDR3 is 13 amino acids long. The CDR3 DNA reads TGTGCCAGCAGCTTAGCTTGGCACGATACGCAGTATTTT. Translating gives CASSLAWHDTQYF.

This chain joins TRBV5-6 and TRBJ2-7; D gene unclear. CDR3 length: 12 residues. CDR1 is SGHDT and CDR2 is YYEEEE in the germline V gene. Trimming took 1 base from V and 1 from J, leaving 3 bases between them. CDR3: CASSLSSYEQYF. CDR3 sequence (DNA): TGTGCCAGCAGCTTGTCATCCTACGAGCAGTACTTC.

This rearrangement joins TRBV30 to TRBJ2-3; 8 positions agree with TRBD1. J gave up 5 bases and V 4 bases, and 2 bases lay outside the gene matches. Germline V gives CDR1 GTSNPN, CDR2 SVGIG (reference sequence). The CDR3 covers 12 residues. For the CDR3, the DNA is TGTGCCTGGATCACAGGGGGAGATACGCAGTATTTT. Translating gives CAWITGGDTQYF.

V and J are TRBV29-1 and TRBJ2-3; 9 bases match TRBD1. The V segment lost 7 bases and the J segment 1 base; nucleotides outside the gene matches: 3. The length of the CDR3 is 13 residues. The germline CDR1 and CDR2 sequences are SQVTM and ANQGSEA. The CDR3: CSGYRGRTDTQYF. CDR3 bases: TGCAGCGGGTACAGGGGGCGCACAGATACGCAGTATTTT.